The 31 T cell receptor beta chains listed next were all sequenced from one sample in a study of cytomegalovirus exposure and HLA in healthy donors. In the PCR, 60 Vbeta and 13 Jbeta primers were used. Sequencing used immunoSEQ multiplex PCR; TCRdb keeps in-frame clones, though not all of them. The sample includes roughly 150,000 clones, about 81% of them seen just once. Sequenced input: PBMCs. Source of these receptors: a woman aged 18-29 years in good health and CMV-seronegative.

The chain has TRBV6-5 and TRBJ2-2, with 7 nucleotides matching TRBD2. This CDR3 is 14 amino acids long. Germline CDR1 reads MNHEY; CDR2 reads SVGAGI. V lost 5 bases and J lost 1; bases outside the gene matches: 1. The CDR3, as DNA: TGTGCCAGCAGTCAGCGGGGGAACACCGGGGAGCTGTTTTTT. This codes for CASSQRGNTGELFF.

The V and J genes are TRBV7-2 and TRBJ2-7; TRBD1 matches at 9 bases. CDR3 length: 15 amino acids. The trim removed 2 bases at V and 3 bases at J, leaving 5 bases unmatched. The V gene's germline CDR1 is SGHTA and CDR2 FQGNSA. The CDR3 sequence: CASSLRLGQGYEQYF. In DNA form, the CDR3 reads TGTGCCAGCAGCTTAAGGCTGGGACAGGGCTACGAGCAGTACTTC.

The V call is TRBV25-1, the J call TRBJ1-1, with D unclear. The CDR3 spans 12 residues. Germline V gene data show CDR1 as MGHDK and CDR2 as SYGVNS. V was shortened by 5 bases and J by 4 bases, with 8 bases between the two germline ends. Here the CDR3 reads CASSFSGTEAFF. CDR3 DNA sequence: TGTGCCAGCAGTTTTTCAGGCACTGAAGCTTTCTTT.

The V call is TRBV5-1, the J call TRBJ2-7; D remains unclear. V lost 0 bases, J lost 5 bases, and 6 bases lay in between. The CDR3 has 12 amino acids. Germline values: CDR1 SGHRS, CDR2 YFSETQ. This CDR3 is CASSLDLDEQYF. CDR3 DNA sequence: TGCGCCAGCAGCTTGGACTTGGACGAGCAGTACTTC.

Comment on this clone: At one end the junction does not follow the germline gene, possibly because of a read error. The genes are TRBV7-9 and TRBJ1-1; 10 nucleotides match TRBD1. This CDR3 has 16 amino acids. CDR1 and CDR2 (germline): SEHNR, FQNEAQ (reference sequence). The chain's CDR3 is CSSSADRGPRVTEAFF. CDR3 nucleotide sequence: TGTTCCAGCAGCGCCGACAGGGGGCCGCGGGTAACTGAAGCTTTCTTT.

This chain uses TRBV6-1 with TRBJ2-3; 8 bases line up with TRBD2. Germline V gives CDR1 MNHNS, CDR2 SASEGT. Losses at the gene ends were 4 bases for V and 1 base for J; bases not matched to a gene: 1. CDR3 length: 14 amino acids. CDR3 in DNA: TGTGCCAGCAGTGCGGGAGGGCGCACAGATACGCAGTATTTT. Amino acid sequence: CASSAGGRTDTQYF.

The J gene is TRBJ2-5, the V gene TRBV5-5; TRBD2 matches at 9 bases. J lost 1 base, V lost 0 bases, and 4 bases had no gene match. CDR1 SGHKS and CDR2 YYEKEE come from the germline V gene (reference sequence). CDR3 length: 16 residues. The CDR3 DNA follows: TGTGCCAGCAGCTTGGTGATTAGCGGGGGCCAAGAGACCCAGTACTTC. The encoded protein is CASSLVISGGQETQYF.

The gene calls are TRBV5-6 and TRBJ2-5, with TRBD2 identical over 11 bases. V dropped 2 bases and J dropped 5; count of bases not matched to a gene: 5. In germline, CDR1 is SGHDT, CDR2 YYEEEE. CDR3 length: 15 residues. The CDR3 nucleotides read TGTGCCAGCAGCTTTTTAGCGGGAGGGCGTGAGACCCAGTACTTC. It translates to CASSFLAGGRETQYF.

This clone was picked up a small number of times. V usage is TRBV5-1 and J usage is TRBJ2-1; tentative D call: TRBD1 (8 bases). Germline CDR1 is SGHRS and CDR2 is YFSETQ. This CDR3 has 17 amino acids. The germline V and J ends were trimmed by 0 bases and 6 bases, with 19 bases remaining between them. CDR3 bases: TGCGCCAGCAGCTTGGGTCAGGGGGCAGCGGGGCTCAATGAGCAGTTCTTC. Encoded protein: CASSLGQGAAGLNEQFF.

In its sample, this clone was seen once. The chain joins TRBV4-1 to TRBJ1-1; perhaps TRBD1 as D (6 bases). Per the germline V gene, CDR1 is MGHRA and CDR2 is YSYEKL. V gave up 3 bases and J gave up 8 bases, with 16 bases separating them. CDR3 length equals 14 residues. CDR3 sequence (DNA): TGCGCCAGCAGCCAGCAACAGGGAGCTGCCGAAGCTTTCTTT. It codes for CASSQQQGAAEAFF.

The chain is built from TRBV10-1 and TRBJ1-2; no clear D gene. Germline CDR1 WNHNN, CDR2 SYGVQD (reference sequence). The CDR3 has 13 amino acids. The germline V and J ends were trimmed by 0 bases and 2 bases, with 4 bases remaining between them. The chain's CDR3 is CASSESQNYGYTF. The CDR3 DNA follows: TGCGCCAGCAGTGAGTCGCAGAACTATGGCTACACCTTC.

This clone was seen more than once but under ten times. V and J are TRBV5-1 and TRBJ2-5; D is unresolved. Germline V lookup: CDR1 SGHRS, CDR2 YFSETQ. Deletions cut 4 bases from V and 5 bases from J, with 6 bases between. This CDR3 comprises 11 residues. The CDR3 sequence: CASSAAETQYF. The CDR3 DNA reads TGCGCCAGCAGCGCGGCGGAGACCCAGTACTTC. The variable domain in full, completed from reference TRBV5-1 and TRBJ2-5, reads KAGVTQTPRYLIKTRGQQVTLSCSPISGHRSVSWYQQTPGQGLQFLFEYFSETQRNKGNFPGRFSGRQFSNSRSEMNVSTLELGDSALYLCASSAAETQYFGPGTRLLVL.

The rearrangement uses TRBV27 and TRBJ2-3; perhaps TRBD2 as D (6 bases). Germline assignment: CDR1 MNHEY and CDR2 SMNVEV (reference sequence). This CDR3 is 15 amino acids long. V was cut by 0 bases and J by 10 bases, with 17 bases left in between. CDR3 coding DNA: TGTGCCAGCAGTTTATCTGCGACTAGTGCGGGTTCGCAGTATTTT. As protein: CASSLSATSAGSQYF.

This clone has only one observation. This chain's CDR3 is CARGEGNEKLFF. For the CDR3, the DNA is TGTGCCAGAGGGGAGGGAAATGAAAAACTGTTTTTT. This sequence joins TRBV2 and TRBJ1-4, with D possibly being TRBD1 (5 bases). From germline, CDR1 is SNHLY and CDR2 FYNNEI. The CDR3 length is 12 residues. The V gene lost 9 bases and the J gene lost 5 bases, with 10 bases spanning the gap.

This rearrangement joins TRBV19 to TRBJ2-1; D perhaps matches TRBD1 (5 bases). This CDR3 region has 13 residues. Trimming stripped 1 base from V and 8 bases from J, with 9 bases between. Germline CDR1 LNHDA, CDR2 SQIVND (reference sequence). The CDR3 DNA follows: TGTGCCAGTAGTATAGCCAGGGTGGATGAGCAGTTCTTC. Translated, it gives CASSIARVDEQFF.

The rearrangement links TRBV18 to TRBJ1-2; 8 bases are a match to TRBD1. The junction had 3 bases not matched to a gene; V was cut back by 5 bases and J by 4 bases. The CDR3 contains 13 residues. Looked up from germline, CDR1 is KGHSH and CDR2 is LQKENI. CDR3 residues: CASSEDRGYGYTF. CDR3 in DNA: TGTGCCAGCTCAGAAGACAGGGGCTATGGCTACACCTTC.

The chain links TRBV11-2 to TRBJ2-3; 10 bases fit TRBD2. Germline V lookup: CDR1 SGHAT, CDR2 FQNNGV. This CDR3 is 17 amino acids long. Trimming cost V 3 bases and J 2 bases; bases outside gene matches: 8. CDR3 sequence: CASSFVRTSGVTDTQYF. The DNA for the CDR3 is TGTGCCAGCAGCTTTGTTCGCACTAGCGGGGTCACAGATACGCAGTATTTT.

The rearrangement links TRBV7-6 to TRBJ1-3; D may be TRBD1 (5 bases). V gave up 4 bases and J gave up 0 bases, with 13 bases separating them. This CDR3 contains 16 residues. Germline V CDR1 and CDR2: SGHVS, FNYEAQ. CDR3 sequence: CASSSRGGGSGNTIYF. The DNA of the CDR3 is TGTGCCAGCAGCTCGCGTGGGGGGGGCTCTGGAAACACCATATATTTT.

V is TRBV6-4 and J is TRBJ2-6; D remains unclear. CDR3 length equals 15 residues. The V end was cut by 2 bases, the J end by 0 bases, with 5 bases between. Germline values: CDR1 MRHNA, CDR2 SNTAGT. The CDR3 DNA follows: TGTGCCAGCAGTGACGACATCTCTGGGGCCAACGTCCTGACTTTC. It codes for CASSDDISGANVLTF.

The chain is built from TRBV5-8 and TRBJ1-5; TRBD1 matches 7 bases. V was clipped by 2 bases and J by 7 bases; unmatched bases: 9. The CDR3 runs to 15 residues. Germline CDR1 SGHTS, CDR2 YDEGEE. CDR3 in amino acids: CASSLGDRARQPQHF. The CDR3 DNA reads TGTGCCAGCAGCTTAGGTGACAGGGCCAGGCAGCCCCAGCATTTT.

This chain uses TRBV7-6 with TRBJ2-7; a weak D match, TRBD1 (5 bases). The V end was cut by 5 bases, the J end by 0 bases, with 20 bases between. This CDR3 has 17 amino acids. The germline V gene has CDR1 SGHVS and CDR2 FNYEAQ. The CDR3 here is CASSRRALGATSYEQYF. The CDR3 DNA sequence: TGTGCCAGCAGCCGTAGGGCCCTAGGGGCTACCTCCTACGAGCAGTACTTC. Full variable domain (remainder filled in from reference TRBV7-6 and TRBJ2-7): GAGVSQSPRYKVTKRGQDVALRCDPISGHVSLYWYRQALGQGPEFLTYFNYEAQQDKSGLPNDRFSAERPEGSISTLTIQRTEQRDSAMYRCASSRRALGATSYEQYFGPGTRLTVT.

The chain couples TRBV4-1 to TRBJ1-5; 8 bases line up with TRBD1. The CDR3 has 17 amino acids. The V gene's germline CDR1 is MGHRA and CDR2 YSYEKL. The trim removed 0 bases at V and 4 bases at J, leaving 8 bases unmatched. Here the CDR3 reads CASSQERTGGSNQPQHF. CDR3 bases: TGCGCCAGCAGCCAAGAGAGAACAGGGGGGTCTAATCAGCCCCAGCATTTT.

This chain uses TRBV11-2 with TRBJ2-2; 12 positions agree with TRBD2. The CDR3 extends over 16 amino acids. The V gene's germline CDR1 is SGHAT and CDR2 FQNNGV. After removal of 5 bases from V and 7 bases from J, the junction contained 8 bases not matched to a gene. The CDR3 protein is CASSTRTSGRYGELFF. DNA for the CDR3: TGTGCCAGCAGCACGCGAACTAGCGGGAGGTACGGGGAGCTGTTTTTT.

The J gene is TRBJ1-5, the V gene TRBV6-1; D might be TRBD1 (5 bases). Germline CDR1 MNHNS, CDR2 SASEGT. The CDR3 loop spans 14 amino acids. V gave up 6 bases and J gave up 9 bases, with 18 bases separating them. CDR3 bases: TGTGCCAGCAGACGGGACTCAACGGGGCGGCCCCAGCATTTT. Protein product: CASRRDSTGRPQHF.

The chain employs TRBV7-8 and TRBJ1-5; possibly TRBD1 for D (5 bases). The CDR3 contains 14 residues. V lost 6 bases and J 6 bases, leaving 15 bases between the germline ends. Germline assignment: CDR1 SGHVS and CDR2 FQNEAQ. For the CDR3, the DNA is TGTGCCAGCAGAGACCAGGGTATGAGTCAGCCCCAGCATTTT. The encoded protein is CASRDQGMSQPQHF.

The gene calls are TRBV7-9 and TRBJ2-7; TRBD2 agrees at 8 bases. From germline, CDR1 is SEHNR and CDR2 FQNEAQ (reference sequence). The CDR3 covers 14 residues. Losses at the gene ends were 0 bases for V and 2 bases for J; bases not matched to a gene: 0. The CDR3 here is CASSLAGRAYEQYF. The CDR3, as DNA: TGTGCCAGCAGCTTAGCCGGGAGGGCCTACGAGCAGTACTTC.

This rearrangement joins TRBV10-3 to TRBJ1-1; TRBD1 might be the D (6 bases). This CDR3 is built from 15 residues. Germline V lookup: CDR1 ENHRY, CDR2 SYGVKD. Trimming cost V 8 bases and J 4 bases, with 20 bases left between them. Here the CDR3 reads CAIRVSTGISTEAFF. CDR3 sequence (DNA): TGTGCCATCCGGGTTTCGACAGGTATCAGCACTGAAGCTTTCTTT.

This clone was seen a single time. A read error may explain this, as a much larger clone is one base away. The chain is built from TRBV4-2 and TRBJ2-5, with 9 positions matching TRBD2. V lost 0 bases and J lost 12; bases outside the gene matches: 11. CDR1 and CDR2 from the germline V gene are LGHNA and YNFKEQ. The CDR3 totals 15 residues. The CDR3 DNA is TGTGCCAGCAGCCAAGATACTAGCGGGTCCTACGAGAAGTACTTC. Amino acids: CASSQDTSGSYEKYF.

This chain joins TRBV5-1 and TRBJ1-2; D is ambiguous. Looked up from germline, CDR1 is SGHRS and CDR2 is YFSETQ. This CDR3 has 13 amino acids. Trimming stripped 0 bases from V and 1 base from J, with 4 bases between. CDR3 residues: CASSLVVNYGYTF. The DNA for the CDR3 is TGCGCCAGCAGCTTGGTAGTTAACTATGGCTACACCTTC.

The rearrangement links TRBV9 to TRBJ2-7; weak D call: TRBD1 (6 bases). V lost 3 bases and J lost 3, with 13 bases in between. This CDR3 comprises 14 residues. Germline V gene sequence: CDR1 SGDLS, CDR2 YYNGEE. The CDR3 protein is CASSATGVNYEQYF. The CDR3 DNA reads as TGTGCCAGCAGCGCGACAGGCGTTAACTACGAGCAGTACTTC.

This rearrangement joins TRBV18 to TRBJ1-3; 9 nucleotides align to TRBD1. With 2 bases clipped from V and 4 bases from J, the junction kept 6 bases outside the gene matches. From germline, CDR1 is KGHSH and CDR2 LQKENI. This CDR3 is built from 16 residues. The CDR3: CASSPWDRVSGNTIYF. CDR3 sequence (DNA): TGTGCCAGCTCACCATGGGACAGGGTGTCCGGAAACACCATATATTTT. The variable domain in full, with the rest retrieved from reference TRBV18 and TRBJ1-3, is NAGVMQNPRHLVRRRGQEARLRCSPMKGHSHVYWYRQLPEEGLKFMVYLQKENIIDESGMPKERFSAEFPKEGPSILRIQQVVRGDSAAYFCASSPWDRVSGNTIYFGEGSWLTVV.